A single sample is the source of the 2 T cell receptor beta chains below, sequenced in a study of T cell changes during pregnancy in multiple sclerosis. The assay was immunoSEQ multiplex PCR, and TCRdb's table has in-frame clones only and misses some. The repertoire holds about 40,000 clones, with around 94% as singletons. Source: peripheral blood, taken in the third trimester of pregnancy. These receptors originate from a female donor with multiple sclerosis, enrolled in a pregnancy study.

V and J are TRBV7-2 and TRBJ2-1; unclear D gene. CDR1 is SGHTA, CDR2 FQGNSA, per germline. This CDR3 has 13 amino acids. Deletions cut 5 bases from V and 2 bases from J, with 7 bases between. DNA for the CDR3: TGTGCCAGCAGCCGTTTCCCCTACAATGAGCAGTTCTTC. Its protein is CASSRFPYNEQFF.

The gene calls are TRBV30 and TRBJ1-1; D is ambiguous. With 0 bases removed from V and 6 bases from J, the gap between germline ends came to 11 bases. CDR3 length: 13 residues. The germline gives CDR1 GTSNPN, CDR2 SVGIG (reference sequence). The CDR3 reads CAWSVLGPAEAFF. The CDR3 region has the DNA TGTGCCTGGAGTGTACTCGGTCCGGCTGAAGCTTTCTTT.